This T cell receptor beta chain comes out of a study of T cells after yellow fever vaccination. Across the whole study: The SMART-Seq v4 Ultra Low Input method served to prepare the low-cell-number fractions. Study outcomes and limitations: Only a small proportion of the clonotypes turned up in both the CD4 and the CD8 compartments, likely arising from convergent recombination. In FACS-sorted repertoires, abundant clonotypes from the bulk population could appear as contaminants.

The 5'RACE template-switching step produced TCR cDNA and added a universal primer site and UMIs. TCRdb itself ran the 5' RACE reads through MiXCR, one entry per CDR3 protein. The top ten hold about 15% of the sample, which has hundreds of thousands of distinct CDR3 sequences, approximately 13% seen once. On this clonotype itself: Its antigen is as yet unknown.

There are 15 residues in the CDR3. Germline lookup yields CDR1 SGDLS and CDR2 YYNGEE. V lost 0 bases, J lost 7 bases, and 7 bases stayed unmatched. The V call is TRBV9, the J call TRBJ2-1, with 7 bases that match TRBD2. The TCR sequence derives from a man aged 25-40 years who received the YFV17D yellow fever vaccine. Sequencing used PBMCs, obtained on the day of the yellow fever booster vaccination. CDR3 sequence (DNA): TGTGCCAGCAGCGTAGATCCGGGAGCGGGGAATGAGCAGTTCTTC. It encodes CASSVDPGAGNEQFF.